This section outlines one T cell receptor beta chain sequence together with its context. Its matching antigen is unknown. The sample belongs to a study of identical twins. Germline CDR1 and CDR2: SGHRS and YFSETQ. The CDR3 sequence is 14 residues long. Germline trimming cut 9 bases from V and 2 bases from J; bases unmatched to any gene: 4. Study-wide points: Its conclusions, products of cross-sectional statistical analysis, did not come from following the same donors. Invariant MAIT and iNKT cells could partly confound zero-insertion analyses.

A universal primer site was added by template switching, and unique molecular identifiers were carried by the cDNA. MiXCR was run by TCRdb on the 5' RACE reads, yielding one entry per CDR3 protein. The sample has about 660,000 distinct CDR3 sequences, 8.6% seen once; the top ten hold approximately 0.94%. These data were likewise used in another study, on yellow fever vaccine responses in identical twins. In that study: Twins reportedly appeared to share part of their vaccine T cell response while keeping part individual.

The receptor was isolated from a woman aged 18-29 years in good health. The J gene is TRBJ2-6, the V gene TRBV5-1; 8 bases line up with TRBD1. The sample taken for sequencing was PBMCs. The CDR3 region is CATMTGAGANVLTF. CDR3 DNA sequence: TGCGCCACCATGACAGGGGCTGGGGCCAACGTCCTGACTTTC.